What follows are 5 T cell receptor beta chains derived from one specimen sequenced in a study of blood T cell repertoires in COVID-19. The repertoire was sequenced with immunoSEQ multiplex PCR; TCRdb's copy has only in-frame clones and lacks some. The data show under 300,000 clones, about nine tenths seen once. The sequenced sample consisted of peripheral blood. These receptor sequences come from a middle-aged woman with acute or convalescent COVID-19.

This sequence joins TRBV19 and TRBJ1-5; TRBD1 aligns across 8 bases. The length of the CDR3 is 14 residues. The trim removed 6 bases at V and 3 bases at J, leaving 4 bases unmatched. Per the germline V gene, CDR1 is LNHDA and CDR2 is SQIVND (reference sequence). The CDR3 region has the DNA TGTGCCAGTAGATCGGACAGGGCCAATCAGCCCCAGCATTTT. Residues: CASRSDRANQPQHF.

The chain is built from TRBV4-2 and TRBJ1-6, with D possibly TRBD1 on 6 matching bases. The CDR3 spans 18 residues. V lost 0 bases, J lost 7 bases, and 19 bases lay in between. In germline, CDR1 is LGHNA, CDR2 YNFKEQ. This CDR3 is CASSQENRVGTRNSPLHF. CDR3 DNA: TGTGCCAGCAGCCAAGAAAACAGGGTTGGTACGAGGAATTCACCCCTCCACTTT.

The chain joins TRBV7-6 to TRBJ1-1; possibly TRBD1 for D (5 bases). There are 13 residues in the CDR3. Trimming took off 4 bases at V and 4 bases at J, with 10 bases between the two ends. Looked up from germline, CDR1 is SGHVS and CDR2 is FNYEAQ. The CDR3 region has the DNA TGTGCCAGCAGCTCCGGGGGATCCACTGAAGCTTTCTTT. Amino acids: CASSSGGSTEAFF.

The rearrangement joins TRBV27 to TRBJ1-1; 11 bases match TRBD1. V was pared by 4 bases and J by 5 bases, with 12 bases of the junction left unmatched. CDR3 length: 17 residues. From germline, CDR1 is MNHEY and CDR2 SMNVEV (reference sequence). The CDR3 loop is CASSSIWTGGNLTEAFF. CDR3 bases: TGTGCCAGCAGTTCTATCTGGACAGGGGGCAACTTAACTGAAGCTTTCTTT.

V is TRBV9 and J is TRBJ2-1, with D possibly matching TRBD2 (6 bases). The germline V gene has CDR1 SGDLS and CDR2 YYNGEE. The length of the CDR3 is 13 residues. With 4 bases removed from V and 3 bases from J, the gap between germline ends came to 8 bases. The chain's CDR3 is CASSPGSYNEQFF. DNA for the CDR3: TGTGCCAGCAGCCCCGGGAGCTACAATGAGCAGTTCTTC.